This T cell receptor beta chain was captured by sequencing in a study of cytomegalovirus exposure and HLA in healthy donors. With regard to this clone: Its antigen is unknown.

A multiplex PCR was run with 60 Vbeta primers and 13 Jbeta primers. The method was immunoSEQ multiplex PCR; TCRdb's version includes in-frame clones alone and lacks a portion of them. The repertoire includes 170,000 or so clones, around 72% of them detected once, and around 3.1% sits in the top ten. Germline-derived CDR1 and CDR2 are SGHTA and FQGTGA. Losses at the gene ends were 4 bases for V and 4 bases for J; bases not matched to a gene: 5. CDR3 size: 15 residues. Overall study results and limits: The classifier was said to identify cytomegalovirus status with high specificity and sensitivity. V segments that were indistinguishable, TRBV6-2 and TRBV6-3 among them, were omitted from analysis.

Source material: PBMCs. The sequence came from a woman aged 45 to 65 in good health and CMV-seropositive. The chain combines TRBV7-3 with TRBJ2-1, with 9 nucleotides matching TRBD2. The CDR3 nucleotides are TGTGCCAGCAGCTCCACTAGCGGGTGGTACAATGAGCAGTTCTTC. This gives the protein CASSSTSGWYNEQFF.